Following are 27 T cell receptor beta chains from one sample sequenced in a study of long-term antiretroviral therapy in people with HIV. The immunoSEQ assay was v3.0, run at survey level. TCRdb's table, derived via immunoSEQ multiplex PCR, lists solely in-frame clones and lacks some. The sample consists of roughly 28,000 clones, around 89% of them appearing once. The sample consisted of unsorted PBMCs, taken 0.5 years after starting antiretroviral therapy. These TCRs come from a woman aged 18-29 years with HIV.

The rearrangement joins TRBV7-2 to TRBJ1-2, with 7 bases that match TRBD1. Germline lookup yields CDR1 SGHTA and CDR2 FQGNSA. The junction had 14 bases not matched to a gene; V was cut back by 3 bases and J by 7 bases. The CDR3 covers 16 residues. The CDR3 sequence: CASSFADREALSGYTF. The CDR3 DNA is TGTGCCAGCAGCTTTGCCGACAGGGAGGCGTTAAGTGGCTACACCTTC.

The chain employs TRBV27 and TRBJ2-1; 8 bases match TRBD2. J was trimmed by 6 bases and V by 5 bases; bases with no gene match: 12. The CDR3 loop spans 16 amino acids. Germline CDR1 and CDR2: MNHEY and SMNVEV (reference sequence). In DNA form, the CDR3 reads TGTGCCAGCAGTCCTTGGACTAGCTCCCTTATCAATGAGCAGTTCTTC. Its translation is CASSPWTSSLINEQFF.

This chain links TRBV6-5 with TRBJ2-3, with D uncertain. Germline V lookup: CDR1 MNHEY, CDR2 SVGAGI. The CDR3 has 15 residues. V was cut by 0 bases and J by 2 bases, with 9 bases left in between. CDR3 amino acids: CASSYSSGYTDTQYF. Written as DNA, the CDR3 is TGTGCCAGCAGTTACTCGTCAGGATACACAGATACGCAGTATTTT.

V is TRBV7-2 and J is TRBJ1-4; a weak D match, TRBD1 (5 bases). V was pared by 5 bases and J by 6 bases, with 19 bases between. The germline gives CDR1 SGHTA, CDR2 FQGNSA. This CDR3 region has 16 residues. The CDR3: CASSGARRGIDEKLFF. The DNA of the CDR3 is TGTGCCAGCAGCGGAGCCAGGAGGGGCATAGATGAAAAACTGTTTTTT.

The J gene is TRBJ1-4, the V gene TRBV4-3; D gene uncertain. The V gene's germline CDR1 is LGHNA and CDR2 YSLEER. The CDR3 totals 16 residues. Trimming removed 0 bases at V and 8 bases at J, with 16 bases between. The CDR3 reads CASSQDNGESNEKLFF. The CDR3 nucleotides are TGCGCCAGCAGCCAAGATAACGGGGAAAGTAACGAAAAACTGTTTTTT.

CDR3 loop: CASSFVADSTYGYTF. DNA of the CDR3: TGTGCCAGCAGTTTTGTAGCCGACTCTACTTATGGCTACACCTTC. The gene calls are TRBV27 and TRBJ1-2; D gene uncertain. Germline V gives CDR1 MNHEY, CDR2 SMNVEV (reference sequence). This CDR3 comprises 15 residues. V lost 3 bases to trimming and J lost 5 bases, with 16 bases between them.

The chain carries TRBV19 and TRBJ1-2; 8 bases are shared with TRBD1. Losses at the gene ends were 5 bases for V and 3 bases for J; bases not matched to a gene: 2. CDR1 LNHDA and CDR2 SQIVND come from the germline V gene (reference sequence). The CDR3 covers 13 residues. CDR3 nucleotides: TGTGCCAGTAGTGCGGACAGGGACTATGGCTACACCTTC. Protein product: CASSADRDYGYTF.

The chain joins TRBV9 to TRBJ2-4; a possible D gene is TRBD1 (5 bases). Between the trimmed V and J ends, which lost 2 bases and 0 bases, there was a span of 9 bases. CDR3 length: 15 residues. Looked up from germline, CDR1 is SGDLS and CDR2 is YYNGEE. The CDR3 DNA is TGTGCCAGCAGCGTGACAGATTTAGCCAAAAACATTCAGTACTTC. This encodes CASSVTDLAKNIQYF. The variable domain in full, with the rest retrieved from reference TRBV9 and TRBJ2-4, is DSGVTQTPKHLITATGQRVTLRCSPRSGDLSVYWYQQSLDQGLQFLIQYYNGEERAKGNILERFSAQQFPDLHSELNLSSLELGDSALYFCASSVTDLAKNIQYFGAGTRLSVL.

The CDR3 sequence: CAISDPRGTGELFF. The CDR3 bases are TGTGCCATCAGTGATCCCAGGGGCACCGGGGAGCTGTTTTTT. V is TRBV10-3 and J is TRBJ2-2; D perhaps matches TRBD1 (6 bases). Germline V gene sequence: CDR1 ENHRY, CDR2 SYGVKD. Between the trimmed V and J ends, which lost 3 bases and 4 bases, there was a span of 9 bases. The CDR3 length is 14 residues.

This chain connects TRBV7-2 to TRBJ2-7; 15 bases fit TRBD2. V lost 1 base and J lost 6; bases outside the gene matches: 4. The V gene's germline CDR1 is SGHTA and CDR2 FQGNSA. The CDR3 sequence is 16 residues long. CDR3 loop: CASSLEGTSGRFEQYF. The CDR3 DNA is TGTGCCAGCAGCTTAGAAGGGACTAGCGGGAGGTTCGAGCAGTACTTC.

The rearrangement links TRBV11-2 to TRBJ2-1; D gene unclear. The germline V and J ends were trimmed by 1 base and 4 bases, with 8 bases remaining between them. Germline V lookup: CDR1 SGHAT, CDR2 FQNNGV. The CDR3 sequence is 14 residues long. The CDR3 DNA sequence: TGTGCCAGCAGCTTAGCAGGTCGTTACAATGAGCAGTTCTTC. This encodes CASSLAGRYNEQFF. Supplemented by reference TRBV11-2 and TRBJ2-1, the full variable domain reads EAGVAQSPRYKIIEKRQSVAFWCNPISGHATLYWYQQILGQGPKLLIQFQNNGVVDDSQLPKDRFSAERLKGVDSTLKIQPAKLEDSAVYLCASSLAGRYNEQFFGPGTRLTVL.

This clone came up a few times. This chain connects TRBV27 to TRBJ1-2; maybe TRBD1 (6 bases). Germline V gives CDR1 MNHEY, CDR2 SMNVEV (reference sequence). V lost 9 bases and J 4 bases, leaving 15 bases between the germline ends. This CDR3 has 13 amino acids. The CDR3 region has the DNA TGTGCCAGTTTCCCGACAGGCGGCTATGGCTACACCTTC. Amino acids: CASFPTGGYGYTF.

The V call is TRBV28, the J call TRBJ1-5; unclear D gene. Trimming pared 6 bases from V and 4 bases from J, leaving 16 bases between. CDR1 is MDHEN, CDR2 SYDVKM, per germline. CDR3 length equals 15 residues. Here the CDR3 reads CASSPPGGGNQPQHF. Written as DNA, the CDR3 is TGTGCCAGCAGCCCACCGGGAGGAGGAAATCAGCCCCAGCATTTT. The variable domain in full, completed from reference TRBV28 and TRBJ1-5, reads DVKVTQSSRYLVKRTGEKVFLECVQDMDHENMFWYRQDPGLGLRLIYFSYDVKMKEKGDIPEGYSVSREKKERFSLILESASTNQTSMYLCASSPPGGGNQPQHFGDGTRLSIL.

The V gene is TRBV19, the J gene TRBJ2-5; perhaps TRBD1 as D (5 bases). Germline V gives CDR1 LNHDA, CDR2 SQIVND (reference sequence). CDR3 length: 15 residues. V shed 6 bases and J shed 0 bases, with 14 bases lying between them. In nucleotides, the CDR3 is TGTGCCAGTAGGACGGCAGGGTGGTACCAAGAGACCCAGTACTTC. Residues: CASRTAGWYQETQYF. The variable domain in full, completed from reference TRBV19 and TRBJ2-5, reads DGGITQSPKYLFRKEGQNVTLSCEQNLNHDAMYWYRQDPGQGLRLIYYSQIVNDFQKGDIAEGYSVSREKKESFPLTVTSAQKNPTAFYLCASRTAGWYQETQYFGPGTRLLVL.

The chain joins TRBV5-1 to TRBJ2-3, with D maybe TRBD2 (6 bases). The CDR3 sequence is 14 residues long. V lost 1 base to trimming and J lost 3 bases, with 9 bases between them. Germline values: CDR1 SGHRS, CDR2 YFSETQ. CDR3 residues: CASSLRLATDTQYF. CDR3 DNA sequence: TGCGCCAGCAGCTTGCGGCTAGCGACAGATACGCAGTATTTT.

This clone occurred once. This chain uses TRBV6-5 with TRBJ2-7; 11 nucleotides agree with TRBD2. Trimming at V came to 3 bases and at J to 4 bases, leaving 8 bases not matched to a gene. Germline V gene lookup returns CDR1 MNHEY and CDR2 SVGAGI. The CDR3 spans 16 residues. The CDR3 reads CASSYIGGLAEYEQYF. The CDR3 DNA is TGTGCCAGCAGTTATATAGGGGGACTAGCGGAGTACGAGCAGTACTTC.

The J gene is TRBJ1-5, the V gene TRBV9; D not resolved. The ends were cut back, 0 bases at V and 5 bases at J, with 12 bases in the middle. The CDR3 totals 15 residues. CDR1 and CDR2 (germline): SGDLS, YYNGEE. CDR3 protein: CASSVGATGDQPQHF. CDR3 in DNA: TGTGCCAGCAGCGTAGGGGCTACCGGGGATCAGCCCCAGCATTTT.

The chain has TRBV9 and TRBJ1-2; 7 bases agree with TRBD1. V gave up 0 bases and J gave up 0 bases; unmatched junction bases: 2. This CDR3 has 15 residues. Germline V CDR1 and CDR2: SGDLS, YYNGEE. The CDR3 bases are TGTGCCAGCAGCGTAGGGGGACAGCCTAACTATGGCTACACCTTC. It yields the protein CASSVGGQPNYGYTF. The variable domain in full, completed from reference TRBV9 and TRBJ1-2, reads DSGVTQTPKHLITATGQRVTLRCSPRSGDLSVYWYQQSLDQGLQFLIQYYNGEERAKGNILERFSAQQFPDLHSELNLSSLELGDSALYFCASSVGGQPNYGYTFGSGTRLTVV.

The chain uses TRBV5-1 and TRBJ2-7, with D tentatively TRBD2 (6 bases). V dropped 6 bases and J dropped 3 bases, with 16 bases sitting between them. The germline gives CDR1 SGHRS, CDR2 YFSETQ. There are 14 residues in the CDR3. CDR3 sequence reads: CASTLEEGGYEQYF. The CDR3 nucleotides are TGCGCCAGCACCCTGGAGGAGGGCGGCTACGAGCAGTACTTC.

In its sample, this clone was seen once. The chain joins TRBV11-2 to TRBJ2-7; possibly TRBD2 for D (7 bases). Trimming took 1 base from V and 1 from J, leaving 20 bases between them. This CDR3 contains 18 residues. Germline V lookup: CDR1 SGHAT, CDR2 FQNNGV. The CDR3 nucleotides read TGTGCCAGCAGCTTAGGAGGGGGGCAGGGAGGGTCTTCCTACGAGCAGTACTTC. Its protein product is CASSLGGGQGGSSYEQYF.

The chain combines TRBV9 with TRBJ2-7, with 9 bases identical to TRBD2. The J segment lost 3 bases and the V segment lost 3 bases, leaving 1 base of the junction unmatched. Germline-derived CDR1 and CDR2 are SGDLS and YYNGEE. This CDR3 has 13 amino acids. Here the CDR3 reads CASSASGNYEQYF. The CDR3 DNA sequence: TGTGCCAGCAGCGCTAGCGGGAACTACGAGCAGTACTTC.

The CDR3, as DNA: TGTGCCAGCAGCGTAGAGGGCAGGGACGATCAGCCCCAGCATTTT. Protein product: CASSVEGRDDQPQHF. This rearrangement joins TRBV9 to TRBJ1-5; D perhaps matches TRBD1 (5 bases). The CDR3 totals 15 residues. Germline lookup yields CDR1 SGDLS and CDR2 YYNGEE. V was pared by 0 bases and J by 5 bases, with 12 bases between.

The CDR3 loop reads CASSLFDRVGTEAFF. The CDR3 DNA sequence: TGTGCCAGCAGCCTGTTCGACAGGGTTGGCACTGAAGCTTTCTTT. This chain uses TRBV28 with TRBJ1-1; 7 bases are shared with TRBD1. The length of the CDR3 is 15 residues. The germline gives CDR1 MDHEN, CDR2 SYDVKM. The trim removed 6 bases at V and 4 bases at J, leaving 11 bases unmatched. Combining the CDR3 with reference TRBV28 and TRBJ1-1 gives the whole variable domain DVKVTQSSRYLVKRTGEKVFLECVQDMDHENMFWYRQDPGLGLRLIYFSYDVKMKEKGDIPEGYSVSREKKERFSLILESASTNQTSMYLCASSLFDRVGTEAFFGQGTRLTVV.

A single count supports this clone. This sequence joins TRBV7-3 and TRBJ2-7; D is uncertain. The V gene lost 5 bases and the J gene lost 2 bases, with 13 bases spanning the gap. The CDR3 totals 14 residues. CDR1 and CDR2 (germline): SGHTA, FQGTGA. The CDR3 DNA follows: TGTGCCAGCAGCCCCCCCGAGACCGCCTACGAGCAGTACTTC. Protein product: CASSPPETAYEQYF.

This chain links TRBV25-1 with TRBJ2-7; D possibly corresponds to TRBD1 (7 bases). Germline CDR1 is MGHDK and CDR2 is SYGVNS. The CDR3 sequence is 14 residues long. V was pared by 4 bases and J by 4 bases, with 14 bases between. The CDR3: CASSGGTAIYEQYF. The CDR3 coding sequence is TGTGCCAGCAGTGGCGGGACAGCTATATACGAGCAGTACTTC.

This clone was picked up one time. V and J are TRBV6-6 and TRBJ1-5, with TRBD1 as a possible D gene (5 bases). The CDR3 totals 15 residues. The germline gives CDR1 MNHNY, CDR2 SVGAGI (reference sequence). Trimming stripped 2 bases from V and 2 bases from J, with 10 bases between. CDR3: CASSYGGIGNQPQHF. The CDR3 bases are TGTGCCAGCAGTTACGGGGGGATTGGCAATCAGCCCCAGCATTTT.

The chain employs TRBV9 and TRBJ2-2; 8 bases are shared with TRBD1. V gave up 3 bases and J gave up 5 bases; unmatched junction bases: 3. Germline CDR1 and CDR2: SGDLS and YYNGEE. The CDR3 has 14 residues. The CDR3 sequence: CASSARQGTGELFF. The CDR3 DNA follows: TGTGCCAGCAGCGCTAGACAGGGGACCGGGGAGCTGTTTTTT.